The 14 T cell receptor beta chains in this list originate from one sample, sequenced in a study of T cells after somatic rescue of genetic block. Clones were read by immunoSEQ multiplex PCR, and TCRdb kept only the in-frame ones, dropping some. The sample shows approximately 13,000 clones, approximately 70% of them seen only once. What was sequenced was peripheral blood mononuclear cells (PBMCs). The origin of the receptors is a boy aged 5-17 years.

In nucleotides, the CDR3 is TGTGCCAGCAGCTTGTTCGAGGAGGGTGAAGCTTTCTTT. Translating it yields CASSLFEEGEAFF. The chain carries TRBV7-8 and TRBJ1-1; D is unresolved. The CDR3 covers 13 residues. Germline V lookup: CDR1 SGHVS, CDR2 FQNEAQ. V was cut by 3 bases and J by 7 bases, with 12 bases left in between.

This clone was detected only a few times. CDR3 region: CASSEGGSGADTQYF. CDR3 sequence (DNA): TGTGCCAGCAGTGAGGGCGGGAGTGGGGCAGATACGCAGTATTTT. The rearrangement uses TRBV6-1 and TRBJ2-3, with TRBD2 identical over 7 bases. The CDR3 extends over 15 amino acids. Germline V lookup: CDR1 MNHNS, CDR2 SASEGT. V was clipped by 3 bases and J by 4 bases; unmatched bases: 7.

This clone was recorded a few times. The chain has TRBV28 and TRBJ1-2; 7 bases fit TRBD1. This CDR3 is built from 13 residues. The germline CDR1 and CDR2 sequences are MDHEN and SYDVKM. After removal of 8 bases from V and 7 bases from J, the junction contained 10 bases not matched to a gene. The CDR3 spells CASRKDRVRGYTF. The CDR3 DNA reads as TGTGCCAGCCGAAAAGACAGGGTTCGTGGCTACACCTTC.

The CDR3 reads CASGFSGTEGGETQYF. CDR3 nucleotide sequence: TGTGCCAGCGGGTTCTCCGGGACAGAAGGTGGAGAGACCCAGTACTTC. This sequence joins TRBV7-9 and TRBJ2-5; TRBD1 matches at 7 bases. The germline V gene has CDR1 SEHNR and CDR2 FQNEAQ (reference sequence). This CDR3 has 16 amino acids. The V segment lost 8 bases and the J segment 4 bases; nucleotides outside the gene matches: 16.

This clone is judged medium-sized. The chain is built from TRBV2 and TRBJ2-7, with 8 positions matching TRBD2. CDR1 and CDR2 (germline): SNHLY, FYNNEI. The V and J ends lost 3 bases and 2 bases, in that order; junction bases with no gene match: 9. The CDR3 sequence is 16 residues long. CDR3 loop: CASSEGLPGGAYEQYF. In DNA form, the CDR3 reads TGTGCCAGCAGTGAGGGACTGCCGGGAGGGGCCTACGAGCAGTACTTC.

The J gene is TRBJ1-1, the V gene TRBV2; possibly TRBD1 for D (5 bases). V was trimmed by 4 bases and J by 4 bases, leaving 7 bases between them. Germline assignment: CDR1 SNHLY and CDR2 FYNNEI. This CDR3 has 12 residues. CDR3 DNA: TGTGCCAGCAGTGGGACACCCACTGAAGCTTTCTTT. Protein sequence: CASSGTPTEAFF.

The chain links TRBV2 to TRBJ2-4, with D possibly TRBD2 on 7 matching bases. Germline V gives CDR1 SNHLY, CDR2 FYNNEI. The V end was cut by 3 bases, the J end by 14 bases, with 14 bases between. The CDR3 has 12 amino acids. DNA of the CDR3: TGTGCCAGCAGTGAGAGGGAGGGGGTAAAGTACTTC. Its translation: CASSEREGVKYF.

V gene TRBV28 combines with J gene TRBJ2-1; TRBD2 matches 9 bases. J was trimmed by 1 base and V by 3 bases; bases with no gene match: 13. Germline V lookup: CDR1 MDHEN, CDR2 SYDVKM. The CDR3 spans 19 residues. The CDR3 DNA reads as TGTGCCAGCAGTTTTAGAGTCGCTAGCGGGACCCTTTCCTACAATGAGCAGTTCTTC. Its translation is CASSFRVASGTLSYNEQFF.

The genes are TRBV10-3 and TRBJ1-3; D remains ambiguous. The V and J ends lost 3 bases and 4 bases respectively, with 10 bases between them. The CDR3 extends over 14 amino acids. Germline values: CDR1 ENHRY, CDR2 SYGVKD. The CDR3: CAISDYVGGNTIYF. The CDR3 nucleotides read TGTGCCATCAGTGACTACGTAGGGGGAAACACCATATATTTT.

The chain joins TRBV6-1 to TRBJ2-3, with 8 bases lining up with TRBD2. Germline V gives CDR1 MNHNS, CDR2 SASEGT. This CDR3 comprises 14 residues. J lost 6 bases, V lost 7 bases, and 9 bases had no gene match. The CDR3 reads CASTWTSRKDTQYF. CDR3 coding DNA: TGTGCCAGCACCTGGACTAGCAGAAAGGATACGCAGTATTTT.

This clone was detected a few times. The gene calls are TRBV25-1 and TRBJ1-4, with 7 bases fitting TRBD1. Germline V gene sequence: CDR1 MGHDK, CDR2 SYGVNS. CDR3 length: 15 residues. The J segment lost 4 bases and the V segment lost 1 base, leaving 3 bases of the junction unmatched. CDR3 in amino acids: CASSEWNRGNEKLFF. In nucleotides, the CDR3 is TGTGCCAGCAGTGAATGGAACAGGGGTAATGAAAAACTGTTTTTT.

This sequence joins TRBV23-1 and TRBJ1-1, with a weak D call TRBD1 (5 bases). TRBV23-1 has ORF status, its function being uncertain. V lost 4 bases to trimming and J lost 3 bases, with 6 bases between them. The CDR3 extends over 12 amino acids. The CDR3 loop reads CASSRGDTEAFF. CDR3 DNA: TGCGCCAGCAGTCGGGGGGACACTGAAGCTTTCTTT.

The genes are TRBV11-2 and TRBJ1-1; the D gene is possibly TRBD1 (5 bases). V lost 3 bases and J lost 0, with 8 bases in between. The CDR3 length is 14 residues. Germline V CDR1 and CDR2: SGHAT, FQNNGV. CDR3: CASSLGTLNTEAFF. DNA of the CDR3: TGTGCCAGCAGCTTGGGGACCTTGAACACTGAAGCTTTCTTT.

A few counts support this clone. The chain uses TRBV6-1 and TRBJ1-4; D unclear. Germline-derived CDR1 and CDR2 are MNHNS and SASEGT. The CDR3 totals 12 residues. V gave up 9 bases and J gave up 3 bases, with 8 bases separating them. CDR3 DNA: TGTGCCAGTCGTTTCCCTAATGAAAAACTGTTTTTT. It specifies CASRFPNEKLFF.